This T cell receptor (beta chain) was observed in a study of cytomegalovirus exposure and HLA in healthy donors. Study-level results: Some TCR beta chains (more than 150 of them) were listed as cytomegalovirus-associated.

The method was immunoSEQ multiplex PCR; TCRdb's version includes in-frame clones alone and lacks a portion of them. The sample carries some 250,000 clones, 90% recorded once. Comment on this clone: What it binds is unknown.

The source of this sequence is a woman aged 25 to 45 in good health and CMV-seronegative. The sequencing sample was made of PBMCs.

The CDR3 DNA is TGTGCCAGCACTGCGGGGCAGGGGGCTTACGAGCAGTACTTC. This translates into CASTAGQGAYEQYF. V gene TRBV25-1 combines with J gene TRBJ2-7, with TRBD1 matching 8 bases. V dropped 7 bases and J dropped 4; count of bases not matched to a gene: 9. CDR3 length: 14 residues. Per germline, CDR1 MGHDK and CDR2 SYGVNS.